The rows below give T cell receptor beta chains drawn from one sample of a study of blood T cells in healthy people across ages. Via MiXCR, TCRdb re-called the 5' RACE reads, giving one row per CDR3 protein. This table has 600,000 to 1,000,000 distinct CDR3 sequences, 58% appearing once. The sample consisted of blood. These receptor sequences come from a man aged 30-40 years in good health. Each CDR3 is given without its conserved first and last residue. Fields, in order: CDR3 length, D gene, V gene, CDR3 protein. A D gene is named only where the DNA matches it firmly.

17	.	TRBV21-1	ASSKDRGLAGGQGDTQY
11	.	TRBV5-1	ASSPILTDTQY
12	TRBD1	TRBV20-1	SAAGTGFFQPQH
12	TRBD1	TRBV4-3	ASSLTGTGDKAF
14	.	TRBV5-1	ASSQQGGERTDTQY
14	.	TRBV11-2	ASSLRGDPSWDEQY
10	.	TRBV6-1	ALQRGSYEQY
11	.	TRBV5-6	ASSLRDGLILY
13	TRBD1	TRBV3-1	ASSPGRGRRYEQY
13	.	TRBV29-1	SVAGHWEMNTEAF
17	TRBD2	TRBV7-6	ASTKNWGGDTSALVEQY
14	.	TRBV10-3	AISDGAGRGQETQY
13	TRBD2	TRBV20-1	SARAQTSGMNERF
11	TRBD1	TRBV20-1	SAIRTGADTQY
12	TRBD2	TRBV29-1	STGTSGIQETQY
13	TRBD1	TRBV19	ASMKDRGSYNEQF
13	TRBD1	TRBV6-1	ASNIRTGDIYEQY
16	TRBD2	TRBV27	ASSSLETRLAGRNTQY
11	.	TRBV28	ASSRMTRGGYT
13	.	TRBV6-5	ASRRVGLEGLEQY
13	.	TRBV7-2	ASSLARGVFEKLF
8	.	TRBV29-1	SVQDTEAF
11	.	TRBV30	AWSVQEGTKTF
19	.	TRBV5-1	ASSVGAMRQGTSGILREQY
13	TRBD2	TRBV20-1	SARDTSGGTGELF
13	.	TRBV12-3/TRBV12-4	ASSLARNRAHGYT
15	.	TRBV6-2/TRBV6-3	ASSPGQVFTLANVLT
13	.	TRBV5-1	ASSLTRGLYTEAF
11	.	TRBV9	ASSAPYQETQY
11	.	TRBV6-5	ASSYDSDYGYT
12	.	TRBV10-3	AISDAGKGRPLH
13	TRBD2	TRBV7-2	ASSPTSGRPDEQF